This T cell receptor beta chain derives from a study of T cells after posttransplantation cyclophosphamide. The naive gate required viable CD3+CD4+ or CD3+CD8+ cells with CCR7+CD45RA+CD45RO-CD95-CD27+CD28+ phenotype. The ends were cut back, 4 bases at V and 1 base at J, with 7 bases in the middle. The CDR3 consists of 13 residues. Germline assignment: CDR1 MDHEN and CDR2 SYDVKM. Sequenced by immunoSEQ multiplex PCR; TCRdb stores in-frame clones only, minus some. The sample lists approximately 30,000 clones, 90% to 95% seen once, with less than 0.25% in the top ten. Source material: naive CD4+ T cells sorted from PBMCs. The V gene is TRBV28, the J gene TRBJ1-1; the D is unclear. The sequence came from a woman aged 55-75 years in good health, CMV-negative, and a related stem cell transplant donor. This chain's CDR3 is CASSYSRNTEAFF. In nucleotides, the CDR3 is TGTGCCAGCAGTTACTCAAGGAACACTGAAGCTTTCTTT.